Presented here are 20 T cell receptor beta chains from one specimen sequenced in a study of cytomegalovirus exposure and HLA in healthy donors. A multiplex PCR was run with 60 Vbeta primers and 13 Jbeta primers. The protocol was immunoSEQ multiplex PCR, while the TCRdb copy is restricted to in-frame clones and leaves out a portion. This sample has approximately 150,000 clones, with 70% found just once. Sequencing was done on a sample of PBMCs. These receptors were taken from a man aged 18 to 29 in good health and CMV-seropositive.

This clone was observed a handful of times. The rearrangement uses TRBV14 and TRBJ2-2; D is unresolved. The CDR3 has 15 amino acids. Trimming removed 4 bases from V and 4 bases from J, with 13 bases in between. Germline CDR1 and CDR2: SGHDN and FVKESK. CDR3 sequence reads: CASSLLGPVTGELFF. CDR3 DNA: TGTGCCAGCAGCCTCCTGGGCCCCGTCACCGGGGAGCTGTTTTTT.

The J gene is TRBJ1-2, the V gene TRBV28; 7 bases fit TRBD1. The CDR3 runs to 14 residues. Unmatched junction bases numbered 5, after V lost 5 bases and J lost 2 bases. CDR1 is MDHEN and CDR2 is SYDVKM in the germline V gene. CDR3 in amino acids: CASSPGQSNYGYTF. The DNA of the CDR3 is TGTGCCAGCAGTCCGGGACAGTCGAACTATGGCTACACCTTC.

The rearrangement joins TRBV6-5 to TRBJ1-4; perhaps TRBD1 as D (6 bases). CDR1 is MNHEY, CDR2 SVGAGI, per germline. The CDR3 consists of 14 residues. V was clipped by 9 bases and J by 7 bases, with 18 bases between them. The CDR3 here is CASAPTGTSEKLFF. The CDR3 bases are TGTGCCAGTGCCCCAACCGGGACATCTGAAAAACTGTTTTTT.

This rearrangement joins TRBV29-1 to TRBJ2-5, with TRBD2 as a possible D gene (6 bases). The germline V gene has CDR1 SQVTM and CDR2 ANQGSEA. The V gene lost 4 bases and the J gene lost 1 base, with 13 bases spanning the gap. This CDR3 is built from 14 residues. CDR3 sequence (DNA): TGCAGCGTTGCTAAGAGCGGGTCCCAAGAGACCCAGTACTTC. Translated: CSVAKSGSQETQYF.

The chain couples TRBV6-5 to TRBJ2-1, with 10 bases identical to TRBD2. V was clipped by 7 bases and J by 4 bases; unmatched bases: 7. CDR3 length: 15 amino acids. Germline CDR1 MNHEY, CDR2 SVGAGI. CDR3 nucleotide sequence: TGTGCCAGCAACCTAGCGGGAGAAGGGTACAATGAGCAGTTCTTC. This translates into CASNLAGEGYNEQFF.

The chain combines TRBV15 with TRBJ1-5; D is unresolved. Trimming took off 5 bases at V and 0 bases at J, with 5 bases between the two ends. This CDR3 is 13 amino acids long. Looked up from germline, CDR1 is LNHNV and CDR2 is YYDKDF (reference sequence). CDR3 residues: CATSADSNQPQHF. In DNA, the CDR3 is TGTGCCACCAGCGCAGATAGCAATCAGCCCCAGCATTTT.

The chain combines TRBV7-8 with TRBJ1-5, with D hard to call. The germline V and J ends were trimmed by 2 bases and 4 bases, with 9 bases remaining between them. CDR1 and CDR2 (germline): SGHVS, FQNEAQ. The CDR3 extends over 14 amino acids. The DNA of the CDR3 is TGTGCCAGCAGCTTATTCGGGGAAAATCAGCCCCAGCATTTT. Amino acids: CASSLFGENQPQHF.

This clone was recorded once. This CDR3 is CASSLGGQGNRKETQYF. CDR3 sequence (DNA): TGTGCCAGCAGCTTGGGGGGACAGGGTAATAGAAAGGAGACCCAGTACTTC. V gene TRBV5-4 combines with J gene TRBJ2-5, with 9 positions matching TRBD1. The CDR3 is made up of 17 amino acids. Losses at the gene ends were 0 bases for V and 5 bases for J; bases not matched to a gene: 11. Germline loops: CDR1 SGHNT, CDR2 YYREEE (reference sequence).

The chain couples TRBV6-1 to TRBJ2-7; D unclear. CDR1 MNHNS and CDR2 SASEGT come from the germline V gene. The CDR3 is 13 amino acids. The ends were cut back, 3 bases at V and 0 bases at J, with 6 bases in the middle. CDR3 DNA sequence: TGTGCCAGCAGTGATTTGGGCTCCTACGAGCAGTACGTC. Protein product: CASSDLGSYEQYV.

This clone was seen a few times. This chain joins TRBV6-6 and TRBJ1-1; no firm D call. The germline CDR1 and CDR2 sequences are MNHNY and SVGAGI (reference sequence). This CDR3 is 12 amino acids long. Trimming stripped 2 bases from V and 5 bases from J, with 6 bases between. DNA for the CDR3: TGTGCCAGCAGTTACCGGAGGACTGAAGCTTTCTTT. Amino acid sequence: CASSYRRTEAFF.

The CDR3 loop is CASSLGTGGWQPQHF. Here the CDR3 DNA reads TGTGCCAGCAGCCTCGGGACGGGGGGGTGGCAGCCCCAGCATTTT. The chain carries TRBV7-2 and TRBJ1-5; possibly TRBD1 for D (5 bases). Trimming shortened V by 5 bases and J by 7 bases, and 18 bases separated the two germline ends. The CDR3 has 15 residues. Germline V lookup: CDR1 SGHTA, CDR2 FQGNSA.

The chain links TRBV7-8 to TRBJ1-5; TRBD1 matches at 10 bases. This CDR3 has 16 amino acids. Germline CDR1 and CDR2: SGHVS and FQNEAQ. V was pared by 4 bases and J by 7 bases, with 10 bases of the junction left unmatched. The CDR3 reads CASSSTGGGDNQPQHF. The CDR3 coding sequence is TGTGCCAGCAGCTCGACAGGGGGCGGGGATAACCAGCCCCAGCATTTT.

This clone was seen a handful of times. The V call is TRBV2, the J call TRBJ1-1; D call uncertain. CDR1 is SNHLY and CDR2 is FYNNEI in the germline V gene. This CDR3 contains 17 residues. V lost 3 bases and J 0 bases, leaving 17 bases between the germline ends. CDR3: CASSDSTDGRLNTEAFF. The CDR3 DNA is TGTGCCAGCAGTGATTCCACTGATGGGAGACTGAACACTGAAGCTTTCTTT.

The chain recombines TRBV15 with TRBJ1-2; tentatively, D is TRBD1 (6 bases). V was clipped by 8 bases and J by 7 bases, with 23 bases between them. Germline V gives CDR1 LNHNV, CDR2 YYDKDF (reference sequence). The CDR3 sequence is 15 residues long. The CDR3 coding sequence is TGTGCCACCCATAAAGGGGGGGGAGGTTTTTCTGGCTACACCTTC. It encodes CATHKGGGGFSGYTF.

This chain connects TRBV28 to TRBJ2-7; D possibly corresponds to TRBD1 (6 bases). CDR1 MDHEN and CDR2 SYDVKM come from the germline V gene. This CDR3 has 14 residues. Trimming pared 1 base from V and 3 bases from J, leaving 10 bases between. CDR3 bases: TGTGCCAGCAGTTTATCAGGGGACGTCTACGAGCAGTACGTC. Protein sequence: CASSLSGDVYEQYV.

The rearrangement links TRBV6-5 to TRBJ2-3, with D maybe TRBD2 (6 bases). Trimming removed 2 bases at V and 7 bases at J, with 16 bases between. Germline CDR1 is MNHEY and CDR2 is SVGAGI. CDR3 length equals 15 residues. This CDR3 reads CASSYASGSEYTQYF. The CDR3 coding sequence is TGTGCCAGCAGTTACGCGTCCGGGAGCGAGTATACGCAGTATTTT.

The V call is TRBV30, the J call TRBJ1-1; D is uncertain. The CDR3 is 11 residues long. Per germline, CDR1 GTSNPN and CDR2 SVGIG (reference sequence). Trimming removed 3 bases at V and 7 bases at J, with 9 bases between. Written as DNA, the CDR3 is TGTGCCTGGAGAACGGGGTATGAAGCTTTCTTT. It translates to CAWRTGYEAFF.

The chain uses TRBV21-1 and TRBJ2-1; the table gives TRBD1 as D, unverified against the DNA. TRBV21-1 is assigned pseudogene status. The CDR3 extends over 16 amino acids. In DNA, the CDR3 is TGTGCCAGCAGCAAAGGACAGCTTTCCCTGTACAATGAGCAGTTCTTC. Translated: CASSKGQLSLYNEQFF.

This clone is medium-sized within its sample. Other nucleotide sequences in the sample specify the same CDR3. This rearrangement joins TRBV5-6 to TRBJ1-4, with TRBD1 matching 9 bases. CDR3 length: 16 amino acids. Germline lookup yields CDR1 SGHDT and CDR2 YYEEEE. V lost 3 bases to trimming and J lost 3 bases; unmatched junction nucleotides: 6. The CDR3, as DNA: TGTGCCAGCAGCTCTCCCCGACAGGGGGCTAATGAAAAACTGTTTTTT. Encoded protein: CASSSPRQGANEKLFF.

The chain combines TRBV6-6 with TRBJ2-5; 7 nucleotides agree with TRBD2. V dropped 0 bases and J dropped 2; count of bases not matched to a gene: 3. Germline V lookup: CDR1 MNHNY, CDR2 SVGAGI (reference sequence). The CDR3 runs to 15 residues. As DNA, the CDR3 is TGTGCCAGCAGTTACTCGGGGGGGGGTCAAGAGACCCAGTACTTC. Translating gives CASSYSGGGQETQYF.